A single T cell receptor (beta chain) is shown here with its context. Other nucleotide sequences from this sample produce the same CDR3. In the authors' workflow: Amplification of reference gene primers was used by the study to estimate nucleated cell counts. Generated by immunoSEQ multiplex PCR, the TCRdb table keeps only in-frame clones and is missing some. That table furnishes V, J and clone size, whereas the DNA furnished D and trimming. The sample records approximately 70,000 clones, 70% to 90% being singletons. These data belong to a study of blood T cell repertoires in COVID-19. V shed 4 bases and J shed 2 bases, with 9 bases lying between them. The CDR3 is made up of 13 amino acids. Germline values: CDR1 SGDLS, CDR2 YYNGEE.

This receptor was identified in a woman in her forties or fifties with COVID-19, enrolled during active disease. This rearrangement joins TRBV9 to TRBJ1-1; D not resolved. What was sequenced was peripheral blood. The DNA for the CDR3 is TGTGCCAGCAGCCCCCGACAAAACACTGAAGCTTTCTTT. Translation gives CASSPRQNTEAFF.